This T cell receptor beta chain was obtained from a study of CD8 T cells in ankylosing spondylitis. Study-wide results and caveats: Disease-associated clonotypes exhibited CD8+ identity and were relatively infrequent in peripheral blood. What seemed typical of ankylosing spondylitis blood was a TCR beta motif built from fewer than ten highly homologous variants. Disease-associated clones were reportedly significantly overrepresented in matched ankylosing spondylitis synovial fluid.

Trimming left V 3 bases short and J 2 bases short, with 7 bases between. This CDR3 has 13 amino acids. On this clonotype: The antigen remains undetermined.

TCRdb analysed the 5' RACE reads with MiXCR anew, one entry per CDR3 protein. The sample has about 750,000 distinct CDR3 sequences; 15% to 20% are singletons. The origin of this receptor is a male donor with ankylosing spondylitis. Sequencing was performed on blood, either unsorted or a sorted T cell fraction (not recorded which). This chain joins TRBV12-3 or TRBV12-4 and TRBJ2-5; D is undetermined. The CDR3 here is CASSFVGQETQYF. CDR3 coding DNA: TGTGCCAGCAGTTTTGTCGGTCAAGAGACCCAGTACTTC.